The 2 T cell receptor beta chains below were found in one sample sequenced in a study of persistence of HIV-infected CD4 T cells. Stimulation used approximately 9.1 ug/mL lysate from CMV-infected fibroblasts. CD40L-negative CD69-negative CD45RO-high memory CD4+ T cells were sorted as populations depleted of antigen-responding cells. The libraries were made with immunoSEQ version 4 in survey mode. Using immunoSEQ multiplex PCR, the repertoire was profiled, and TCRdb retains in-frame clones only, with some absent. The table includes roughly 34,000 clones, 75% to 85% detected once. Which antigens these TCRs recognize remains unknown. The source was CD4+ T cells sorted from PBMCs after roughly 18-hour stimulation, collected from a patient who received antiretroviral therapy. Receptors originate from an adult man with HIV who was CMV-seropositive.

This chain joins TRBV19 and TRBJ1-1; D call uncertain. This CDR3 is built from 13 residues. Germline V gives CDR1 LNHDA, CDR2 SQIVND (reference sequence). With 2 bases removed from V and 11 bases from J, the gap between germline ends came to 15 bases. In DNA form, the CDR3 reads TGTGCCAGTAGTATACAGGTATTAGCCGGGGCTTTCTTT. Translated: CASSIQVLAGAFF.

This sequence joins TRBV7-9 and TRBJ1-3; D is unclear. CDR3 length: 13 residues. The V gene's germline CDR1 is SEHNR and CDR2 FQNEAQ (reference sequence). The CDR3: CAGLRSSGNTIYF. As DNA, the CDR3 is TGTGCAGGCCTCCGAAGCTCTGGAAACACCATATATTTT. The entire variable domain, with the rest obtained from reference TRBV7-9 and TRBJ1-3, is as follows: DTGVSQNPRHKITKRGQNVTFRCDPISEHNRLYWYRQTLGQGPEFLTYFQNEAQLEKSRLLSDRFSAERPKGSFSTLEIQRTEQGDSAMYLCAGLRSSGNTIYFGEGSWLTVV.